This passage covers 9 T cell receptor beta chains from one sample sequenced in a study of cytomegalovirus exposure and HLA in healthy donors. The table came from immunoSEQ multiplex PCR; TCRdb's copy has only in-frame clones and leaves some out. This sample carries 95,000 to 150,000 clones, roughly 94% of them seen once, and the ten largest clones take less than 1.5%. Sequenced: PBMCs. The receptors shown here come from a woman between 18 and 30 years old in good health and CMV-seronegative.

This chain uses TRBV13 with TRBJ2-7; a weak D match, TRBD1 (6 bases). In germline, CDR1 is PRHDT, CDR2 FYEKMQ (reference sequence). Trimming pared 2 bases from V and 2 bases from J, leaving 7 bases between. CDR3 length: 13 residues. CDR3 nucleotides: TGTGCCAGCAGCTTACAGGGGACCTACGAGCAGTACTTC. This translates into CASSLQGTYEQYF.

The chain employs TRBV28 and TRBJ1-2; D not certain. The germline V and J ends were trimmed by 7 bases and 4 bases, with 19 bases remaining between them. Germline loops: CDR1 MDHEN, CDR2 SYDVKM. The CDR3 is 15 residues long. CDR3 coding DNA: TGTGCCAGCACCCCCCCCGGGAACAGATTCTATGGCTACACCTTC. Residues: CASTPPGNRFYGYTF.

The chain employs TRBV9 and TRBJ2-1; the match to TRBD1 covers 7 bases. CDR1 and CDR2 (germline): SGDLS, YYNGEE. The trim removed 4 bases at V and 5 bases at J, leaving 9 bases unmatched. CDR3 length: 15 residues. CDR3 amino acids: CASSLRQGTNNEQFF. The CDR3 DNA follows: TGTGCCAGCAGCTTGAGACAGGGTACCAACAATGAGCAGTTCTTC.

The CDR3 sequence: CASSKTVNTEAFF. As DNA, the CDR3 is TGTGCCAGCAGCAAGACAGTAAACACTGAAGCTTTCTTT. The chain employs TRBV9 and TRBJ1-1; TRBD1 might be the D (5 bases). CDR3 length: 13 amino acids. V was pared by 4 bases and J by 2 bases, with 9 bases between. In germline, CDR1 is SGDLS, CDR2 YYNGEE.

This chain connects TRBV19 to TRBJ2-5; the match to TRBD1 covers 7 bases. The CDR3 extends over 13 amino acids. Germline lookup yields CDR1 LNHDA and CDR2 SQIVND (reference sequence). Trimming cost V 3 bases and J 4 bases; bases outside gene matches: 2. For the CDR3, the DNA is TGTGCCAGTAGTATGGGACAGTTAGAGACCCAGTACTTC. Its translation is CASSMGQLETQYF.

The rearrangement uses TRBV4-1 and TRBJ1-2; possibly TRBD1 for D (5 bases). CDR3 length: 16 amino acids. With 4 bases removed from V and 6 bases from J, the gap between germline ends came to 21 bases. Germline V CDR1 and CDR2: MGHRA, YSYEKL. This CDR3 reads CASSPYSGNDPHGYTF. CDR3 bases: TGCGCCAGCAGCCCGTATTCAGGGAACGATCCTCATGGCTACACCTTC.

The chain recombines TRBV27 with TRBJ2-1; 8 bases are shared with TRBD2. With 5 bases clipped from V and 7 bases from J, the junction kept 4 bases outside the gene matches. CDR3 length: 13 residues. The germline V gene has CDR1 MNHEY and CDR2 SMNVEV (reference sequence). CDR3 coding DNA: TGTGCCAGCAGTCACACGGGAGGGAATGAGCAGTTCTTC. Protein sequence: CASSHTGGNEQFF.

The chain links TRBV2 to TRBJ2-3; 9 bases map to TRBD2. The CDR3 consists of 16 residues. J gave up 2 bases and V 6 bases, and 9 bases lay outside the gene matches. Germline V gene sequence: CDR1 SNHLY, CDR2 FYNNEI. The CDR3 is CASRAFSGSFTDTQYF. The DNA of the CDR3 is TGTGCCAGCAGAGCGTTTAGCGGGAGTTTCACAGATACGCAGTATTTT.

In DNA form, the CDR3 reads TGTGCCAGCAAGGGGAACCGGGACAGTCTTAACACTGAAGCTTTCTTT. Translated: CASKGNRDSLNTEAFF. This chain connects TRBV2 to TRBJ1-1; 7 nucleotides match TRBD1. The CDR3 sequence is 16 residues long. From germline, CDR1 is SNHLY and CDR2 FYNNEI. V lost 7 bases to trimming and J lost 2 bases; unmatched junction nucleotides: 13.